A selection of T cell receptor beta chains follows, all from one sample in a study of shared clonotypes between healthy human individuals. The data were produced by immunoSEQ multiplex PCR, yet TCRdb's version contains in-frame clones alone and is incomplete. Of 2 million to 2.5 million clones in the sample, 85% to 95% were seen once. Sequenced: naive CD4+ T cells from PBMCs. The receptors come from a man aged 18 to 29 in good health. Some clones in this sample may be carry-over from other donors' samples. The CDR3 runs from the conserved cysteine through the conserved F or W. Each record gives: D gene, clone size, J gene, V gene, CDR3 DNA, CDR3 protein. A D gene is named only where the DNA matches it firmly. Only part of the rows carry a size: once, few, many, or a class if the clone is expanded.

D gene: .; clone size: .; J gene: TRBJ2-6; V gene: TRBV12-5; CDR3 DNA: TGTGCTAGTGGGCCGGGCTCTGGGGCCAACGTCCTGACTTTC; CDR3 protein: CASGPGSGANVLTF
D gene: TRBD2; clone size: .; J gene: TRBJ2-1; V gene: TRBV11-2; CDR3 DNA: TGTGCCAGCAGCCCCCCGGGTGCGGGAGTCAACAATGAGCAGTTCTTC; CDR3 protein: CASSPPGAGVNNEQFF
D gene: .; clone size: .; J gene: TRBJ2-5; V gene: TRBV6-1; CDR3 DNA: TGTGCCAGCAGTGAATGGGGGCGGACCCAAGAGACCCAGTACTTC; CDR3 protein: CASSEWGRTQETQYF
D gene: TRBD1; clone size: .; J gene: TRBJ2-6; V gene: TRBV29-1; CDR3 DNA: TGCAGCGCCCGGACAGGACTTAACTCTGGGGCCAACGTCCTGACTTTC; CDR3 protein: CSARTGLNSGANVLTF
D gene: .; clone size: .; J gene: TRBJ1-5; V gene: TRBV29-1; CDR3 DNA: TGCAGCGCCCGTGGGAACAGGAATCAGCCCCAGCATTTT; CDR3 protein: CSARGNRNQPQHF
D gene: TRBD2; clone size: .; J gene: TRBJ2-1; V gene: TRBV7-9; CDR3 DNA: TGTGCCAGCAGCCAACTAGCGGGAAATTACAATGAGCAGTTCTTC; CDR3 protein: CASSQLAGNYNEQFF
D gene: TRBD1; clone size: once; J gene: TRBJ2-3; V gene: TRBV7-2; CDR3 DNA: TGTGCCAGCAGCTTAAAGGGGGCGAGCACAGATACGCAGTATTTT; CDR3 protein: CASSLKGASTDTQYF
D gene: .; clone size: .; J gene: TRBJ2-7; V gene: TRBV2; CDR3 DNA: TGTGCCAGCAGTGAGGATTTATTCAACAGCTACGAGCAGTACTTC; CDR3 protein: CASSEDLFNSYEQYF
D gene: .; clone size: .; J gene: TRBJ2-5; V gene: TRBV5-4; CDR3 DNA: TGTGCCAGCAGCCAGGAGGGGCAGACCCAGTACTTC; CDR3 protein: CASSQEGQTQYF
D gene: .; clone size: .; J gene: TRBJ2-3; V gene: TRBV12-2; CDR3 DNA: TGTGCAAGTCGCTTCTCCTTGGGACTGGATACGCAGTATTTT; CDR3 protein: CASRFSLGLDTQYF
D gene: TRBD1; clone size: few; J gene: TRBJ1-2; V gene: TRBV28; CDR3 DNA: TGTGCCAGCCTTTACTCCGGGACAGCCTATGGCTACACCTTC; CDR3 protein: CASLYSGTAYGYTF
D gene: .; clone size: .; J gene: TRBJ2-1; V gene: TRBV2; CDR3 DNA: TGTGGGGTCGGGGGCCCCTACAATGAGCAGTTCTTC; CDR3 protein: CGVGGPYNEQFF
D gene: .; clone size: .; J gene: TRBJ2-1; V gene: TRBV21-1; CDR3 DNA: TGTGCCAGCAGCAAAACTACGCGGGGCAATGAGCAGTTCTTC; CDR3 protein: CASSKTTRGNEQFF
D gene: TRBD2; clone size: .; J gene: TRBJ2-5; V gene: TRBV28; CDR3 DNA: TGTGCCAGCAGTTCAGAGGGGGGTGCGGGAGGGGTACGGGAGACCCAGTACTTC; CDR3 protein: CASSSEGGAGGVRETQYF
D gene: TRBD1; clone size: once; J gene: TRBJ2-2; V gene: TRBV28; CDR3 DNA: TGTGCCAGCAGTCAGCAGGGGGCGCGGAACACCGGGGAGCTGTTTTTT; CDR3 protein: CASSQQGARNTGELFF
D gene: TRBD1; clone size: once; J gene: TRBJ1-5; V gene: TRBV2; CDR3 DNA: TGTGCCAGCAGCCCGGACAGGGTGAATCAGCCCCAGCATTTT; CDR3 protein: CASSPDRVNQPQHF
D gene: TRBD2; clone size: .; J gene: TRBJ2-5; V gene: TRBV4-1; CDR3 DNA: TGCGCCAGCAGCCGAGGACTAGCGGGAGTAAAGACCCAGTACTTC; CDR3 protein: CASSRGLAGVKTQYF
D gene: .; clone size: .; J gene: TRBJ2-2; V gene: TRBV4-3; CDR3 DNA: TGCGCCAGCAGCCAAAGTATCTTAGGAGGGGAGCTGTTTTTT; CDR3 protein: CASSQSILGGELFF
D gene: .; clone size: .; J gene: TRBJ2-5; V gene: TRBV7-3; CDR3 DNA: TGTGCCAGCAGCCTACAGCGACAAGAGACCCAGTACTTC; CDR3 protein: CASSLQRQETQYF
D gene: .; clone size: .; J gene: TRBJ2-1; V gene: TRBV9; CDR3 DNA: TGTGCCAGCAGCGTACCCCCCAGCAATGAGCAGTTCTTC; CDR3 protein: CASSVPPSNEQFF
D gene: .; clone size: few; J gene: TRBJ1-1; V gene: TRBV29-1; CDR3 DNA: TGCAGCGCCGGGAACACTGAAGCTTTCTTT; CDR3 protein: CSAGNTEAFF
D gene: .; clone size: .; J gene: TRBJ2-5; V gene: TRBV7-9; CDR3 DNA: TGTGCCAGCAGCAAGAGAGAGACCCAGTACTTC; CDR3 protein: CASSKRETQYF
D gene: .; clone size: .; J gene: TRBJ2-1; V gene: TRBV5-1; CDR3 DNA: TGCGCCAGCAGCGGCTCGGGACCGACCGTTCGAAACAATGAGCAGTTCTTC; CDR3 protein: CASSGSGPTVRNNEQFF
D gene: TRBD1; clone size: .; J gene: TRBJ1-2; V gene: TRBV28; CDR3 DNA: TGTGCCAGCAGAACAGGGGGAGCTAACTATGGCTACACCTTC; CDR3 protein: CASRTGGANYGYTF
D gene: .; clone size: .; J gene: TRBJ2-5; V gene: TRBV5-1; CDR3 DNA: TGCGCCAGCAGTTCCCCTTTGTATCGAGAGACCCAGTACTTC; CDR3 protein: CASSSPLYRETQYF
D gene: .; clone size: .; J gene: TRBJ1-2; V gene: TRBV28; CDR3 DNA: TGTGCCAGCAGTTGGGGACTACGGGGTAACTATGGCTACACCTTC; CDR3 protein: CASSWGLRGNYGYTF
D gene: .; clone size: .; J gene: TRBJ2-7; V gene: TRBV4-1; CDR3 DNA: TGCGCCAGCAGCCAAGGTTTAAGCTACGGTGGCGAGCAGTACTTC; CDR3 protein: CASSQGLSYGGEQYF
D gene: .; clone size: .; J gene: TRBJ1-1; V gene: TRBV19; CDR3 DNA: TGTGCCAGTAGTCCCCTGGGCCGGAACACTGAAGCTTTCTTT; CDR3 protein: CASSPLGRNTEAFF
D gene: TRBD2; clone size: .; J gene: TRBJ2-1; V gene: TRBV2; CDR3 DNA: TGTGCCAGCAGACTAGCGGGAGGAACGCGGAATGAGCAGTTCTTC; CDR3 protein: CASRLAGGTRNEQFF
D gene: .; clone size: .; J gene: TRBJ1-2; V gene: TRBV5-1; CDR3 DNA: TGCGCCAGCAGCATCACCCCGGCAGGGGCGGATGGCTACACCTTC; CDR3 protein: CASSITPAGADGYTF
D gene: .; clone size: .; J gene: TRBJ2-2; V gene: TRBV7-8; CDR3 DNA: TGTGCCAGCAGCCCCCGAGGGTCAAACACCGGGGAGCTGTTTTTT; CDR3 protein: CASSPRGSNTGELFF
D gene: TRBD2; clone size: once; J gene: TRBJ2-7; V gene: TRBV5-1; CDR3 DNA: TGCGCCAGCAGCTTGAACCCCCAGGGAGGGTCCTACGAGCAGTACTTC; CDR3 protein: CASSLNPQGGSYEQYF
D gene: .; clone size: .; J gene: TRBJ2-7; V gene: TRBV6-5; CDR3 DNA: TGTGCCAGCAGTTACAGGGACGCCTACGAGCAGTACTTC; CDR3 protein: CASSYRDAYEQYF
D gene: TRBD2; clone size: .; J gene: TRBJ2-5; V gene: TRBV9; CDR3 DNA: TGTGCCAGCAGCCGTACGACTAGCGGGAGGGCCGGTGAGACCCAGTACTTC; CDR3 protein: CASSRTTSGRAGETQYF
D gene: .; clone size: .; J gene: TRBJ2-1; V gene: TRBV15; CDR3 DNA: TGTGCCACCAGCAGAGATGCGGGTCGCAGGGAGGCCGAGCAGTTCTTC; CDR3 protein: CATSRDAGRREAEQFF
D gene: .; clone size: .; J gene: TRBJ2-7; V gene: TRBV5-1; CDR3 DNA: TGCGCCAGCAGCTTGGAAGAGAGCTCCTACGAGCAGTACTTC; CDR3 protein: CASSLEESSYEQYF
D gene: TRBD1; clone size: .; J gene: TRBJ2-2; V gene: TRBV5-1; CDR3 DNA: TGCGCCAGCAGCTTCGGGGACAGGGGAACCGGGGAGCTGTTTTTT; CDR3 protein: CASSFGDRGTGELFF
D gene: TRBD1; clone size: .; J gene: TRBJ1-1; V gene: TRBV6-1; CDR3 DNA: TGTGCCAGCAGTGAGGGGGACAGGGGGATGAACACTGAAGCTTTCTTT; CDR3 protein: CASSEGDRGMNTEAFF
D gene: .; clone size: .; J gene: TRBJ1-1; V gene: TRBV21-1; CDR3 DNA: TGTGCCAGCAGCCCTCCGAAGATGGAGACTGAAGCTTTCTTT; CDR3 protein: CASSPPKMETEAFF
D gene: .; clone size: .; J gene: TRBJ2-7; V gene: TRBV6-6; CDR3 DNA: TGTGCCAGCAGAAACAGGGAAGGGGCTGTGGGCTACGAGCAGTACTTC; CDR3 protein: CASRNREGAVGYEQYF
D gene: .; clone size: .; J gene: TRBJ1-1; V gene: TRBV30; CDR3 DNA: TGTGCCTGGAGCCCTCGTTTCACTGAAGCTTTCTTT; CDR3 protein: CAWSPRFTEAFF
D gene: .; clone size: .; J gene: TRBJ2-3; V gene: TRBV6-5; CDR3 DNA: TGTGCCACCCAGAGGGGTACAGATACGCAGTATTTT; CDR3 protein: CATQRGTDTQYF
D gene: .; clone size: once; J gene: TRBJ1-1; V gene: TRBV5-1; CDR3 DNA: TGCGCCAGCAGCTTGGCCGGGCACACTGAAGCTTTCTTT; CDR3 protein: CASSLAGHTEAFF
D gene: .; clone size: .; J gene: TRBJ1-5; V gene: TRBV7-8; CDR3 DNA: TGTGCCAGCAGCTCTCACAATCAGCCCCAGCATTTT; CDR3 protein: CASSSHNQPQHF
D gene: TRBD1; clone size: .; J gene: TRBJ1-1; V gene: TRBV2; CDR3 DNA: TGTGCCAGCCTAAGGGACAGGGGGAACACTGAAGCTTTCTTT; CDR3 protein: CASLRDRGNTEAFF
D gene: TRBD1; clone size: .; J gene: TRBJ1-5; V gene: TRBV30; CDR3 DNA: TGTGCCTGGAGTCTAGGACAGGTACGCAATCAGCCCCAGCATTTT; CDR3 protein: CAWSLGQVRNQPQHF
D gene: TRBD2; clone size: .; J gene: TRBJ2-1; V gene: TRBV5-1; CDR3 DNA: TGCGCCAGCAGCTGGGGACTAGCGGGAGCCATATACAATGAGCAGTTCTTC; CDR3 protein: CASSWGLAGAIYNEQFF
D gene: .; clone size: few; J gene: TRBJ1-2; V gene: TRBV11-2; CDR3 DNA: TGTGCCAGTCTTAACTATGGCTACACCTTC; CDR3 protein: CASLNYGYTF
D gene: .; clone size: .; J gene: TRBJ1-6; V gene: TRBV5-1; CDR3 DNA: TGCGCCAGCAGTTCAGGGGTCGATTTCAGGGGAAATTACCCGATCCTCCACTTT; CDR3 protein: CASSSGVDFRGNYPILHF
D gene: .; clone size: .; J gene: TRBJ2-3; V gene: TRBV7-8; CDR3 DNA: TGTGCCAGCAAACCCAGGGATATAGAGGTTGGCACAGATACGCAGTATTTT; CDR3 protein: CASKPRDIEVGTDTQYF
D gene: .; clone size: .; J gene: TRBJ2-5; V gene: TRBV12-5; CDR3 DNA: TGTGCTAGTGGTTTGGGACACGGGAACCAAGAGACCCAGTACTTC; CDR3 protein: CASGLGHGNQETQYF
D gene: TRBD2; clone size: .; J gene: TRBJ2-1; V gene: TRBV10-3; CDR3 DNA: TGTGCCATCAGTGTTTCTAGCGGGACTTACAATGAGCAGTTCTTC; CDR3 protein: CAISVSSGTYNEQFF
D gene: .; clone size: .; J gene: TRBJ1-1; V gene: TRBV7-2; CDR3 DNA: TGTGCCAGCAGCCCGGGACAACTTCGGGGGAACACTGAAGCTTTCTTT; CDR3 protein: CASSPGQLRGNTEAFF